A selection of T cell receptor beta chains follows, all from one sample in a study of cytomegalovirus exposure and HLA in healthy donors. Some clones are missing from TCRdb's copy, which holds only in-frame ones; the method was immunoSEQ multiplex PCR. The repertoire includes about 270,000 clones, 65% to 85% of them detected once, and under 3% sits in the top ten. The sample was PBMCs. The receptors shown here come from a female donor in good health and CMV-seronegative. CDR3s include the opening cysteine and the closing phenylalanine or tryptophan. The D gene is left open where the match is weak. Size tells how often a clone was seen (once, few, many) or the class of an expanded clone, and some rows leave it out.

clone size: .
V gene: TRBV10-1
D gene: .
J gene: TRBJ2-1
CDR3 DNA: TGCGCCAGCAGTGTTGGCCAGGTCCCCTACAATGAGCAGTTCTTC
CDR3 protein: CASSVGQVPYNEQFF

clone size: .
V gene: TRBV19
D gene: .
J gene: TRBJ1-5
CDR3 DNA: TGTGCCAGTAGTAGCAGGGGTTTCCAGCCCCAGCATTTT
CDR3 protein: CASSSRGFQPQHF

clone size: few
V gene: TRBV4-2
D gene: TRBD2
J gene: TRBJ2-3
CDR3 DNA: TGTGCCAGCAGCCAAATAGGCAGCGGGATCGCAGATACGCAGTATTTT
CDR3 protein: CASSQIGSGIADTQYF

clone size: .
V gene: TRBV20-1
D gene: TRBD1
J gene: TRBJ1-2
CDR3 DNA: TGCAGTGCTAGACAAACAGGGGACTACACCTTC
CDR3 protein: CSARQTGDYTF

clone size: .
V gene: TRBV6-5
D gene: TRBD1
J gene: TRBJ2-7
CDR3 DNA: TGTGCCAGCAGTTATTACGTAGGGGGCGGTTACGAGCAGTACTTC
CDR3 protein: CASSYYVGGGYEQYF

clone size: .
V gene: TRBV27
D gene: .
J gene: TRBJ1-4
CDR3 DNA: TGTGCCAGCAGTCGGACAGATAATGAAAAACTGTTTTTT
CDR3 protein: CASSRTDNEKLFF

clone size: .
V gene: TRBV6-6
D gene: TRBD2
J gene: TRBJ2-5
CDR3 DNA: TGTGCCAGCAGAGCGGGAGGGGGAATGAGAGAGACCCAGTACTTC
CDR3 protein: CASRAGGGMRETQYF

clone size: .
V gene: TRBV5-1
D gene: TRBD2
J gene: TRBJ2-1
CDR3 DNA: TGCGCCAGCAGCTTGGGCGGGAGCTCCTACAATGAGCAGTTCTTC
CDR3 protein: CASSLGGSSYNEQFF

clone size: once
V gene: TRBV28
D gene: TRBD1
J gene: TRBJ1-2
CDR3 DNA: TGTGCCAGCAGTGGACAGGGCCATGGCTACACCTTC
CDR3 protein: CASSGQGHGYTF

clone size: .
V gene: TRBV7-3
D gene: .
J gene: TRBJ2-2
CDR3 DNA: TGTGCCAGCAGCCTAGGGGGTGCCGGGGAGCTGTTTTTT
CDR3 protein: CASSLGGAGELFF

clone size: .
V gene: TRBV19
D gene: .
J gene: TRBJ1-5
CDR3 DNA: TGTGCCAGTAGCGGTTCACAGGTGATCAATCAGCCCCAGCATTTT
CDR3 protein: CASSGSQVINQPQHF

clone size: few
V gene: TRBV30
D gene: .
J gene: TRBJ1-6
CDR3 DNA: TGTGCCTGGGACTGGGGGACAAGTTCACCCCTCCACTTT
CDR3 protein: CAWDWGTSSPLHF

clone size: .
V gene: TRBV19
D gene: TRBD1
J gene: TRBJ2-5
CDR3 DNA: TGTGCCAGTAGCCCCGGACAGGGCCAAGAGACCCAGTACTTC
CDR3 protein: CASSPGQGQETQYF

clone size: .
V gene: TRBV28
D gene: TRBD2
J gene: TRBJ2-7
CDR3 DNA: TGTGCCAGCAGCCTACTAGCGGGACAGAGTCACGAGCAGTACTTC
CDR3 protein: CASSLLAGQSHEQYF

clone size: .
V gene: TRBV13
D gene: .
J gene: TRBJ2-7
CDR3 DNA: TGTGCCAGCAGCTTAGGCTACACCCGGCGAGGGAGTCAGAGTGGACCCTACGAGCAGTACTTC
CDR3 protein: CASSLGYTRRGSQSGPYEQYF

clone size: once
V gene: TRBV5-1
D gene: TRBD2
J gene: TRBJ2-7
CDR3 DNA: TGCGCCAGCAGCTCAGACCGGACTAGCGGGAGTTATTGGAGGTACTTC
CDR3 protein: CASSSDRTSGSYWRYF

clone size: .
V gene: TRBV19
D gene: TRBD2
J gene: TRBJ2-7
CDR3 DNA: TGTGCCAGTAGTCTTACCGGGACTAGCAATGTCGAGCAGTACTTC
CDR3 protein: CASSLTGTSNVEQYF

clone size: .
V gene: TRBV11-2
D gene: .
J gene: TRBJ1-4
CDR3 DNA: TGTGCCAGCAGCCCAGGGGATTATTTGGCTCATGAAAAACTGTTTTTT
CDR3 protein: CASSPGDYLAHEKLFF

clone size: .
V gene: TRBV25-1
D gene: TRBD1
J gene: TRBJ2-7
CDR3 DNA: TGTGCCAGCCGATCGACAGGGGGGTTCTCCGAGCAGTACTTC
CDR3 protein: CASRSTGGFSEQYF

clone size: .
V gene: TRBV27
D gene: TRBD2
J gene: TRBJ2-1
CDR3 DNA: TGTGCCAGCAGTTCCGGGGGGTATCGTGGTGGCAATGAGCAGTTCTTC
CDR3 protein: CASSSGGYRGGNEQFF

clone size: .
V gene: TRBV9
D gene: .
J gene: TRBJ1-2
CDR3 DNA: TGTGCCAGCAGCGTAGTAGTAGCCTCGGGCTACACCTTC
CDR3 protein: CASSVVVASGYTF

clone size: .
V gene: TRBV7-2
D gene: TRBD2
J gene: TRBJ2-5
CDR3 DNA: TGTGCCAGCAGCTTAGCATGGGGGGGGGAGACCCAGTACTTC
CDR3 protein: CASSLAWGGETQYF

clone size: .
V gene: TRBV7-9
D gene: .
J gene: TRBJ1-1
CDR3 DNA: TGTGCCAGCAGCCAGGGATTCAACACTGAAGCTTTCTTT
CDR3 protein: CASSQGFNTEAFF

clone size: .
V gene: TRBV11-3
D gene: .
J gene: TRBJ1-6
CDR3 DNA: TGTGCCAGCAGCTTAGATACGGGAGGGTATTCACCCCTCCACTTT
CDR3 protein: CASSLDTGGYSPLHF

clone size: .
V gene: TRBV19
D gene: TRBD1
J gene: TRBJ2-1
CDR3 DNA: TGTGCCAGTAGTCGGGACAGGCTTGGCAATGAGCAGTTCTTC
CDR3 protein: CASSRDRLGNEQFF

clone size: few
V gene: TRBV29-1
D gene: TRBD2
J gene: TRBJ2-7
CDR3 DNA: TGCAGCGTAGATCTAGCGGGAGTAGGGTCCTACGAGCAGTACTTC
CDR3 protein: CSVDLAGVGSYEQYF

clone size: .
V gene: TRBV21-1
D gene: .
J gene: TRBJ2-1
CDR3 DNA: TGTGCCAGCCCACCATGGACACGTCGTATATACAATGAGCAGTTCTTC
CDR3 protein: CASPPWTRRIYNEQFF

clone size: .
V gene: TRBV15
D gene: TRBD2
J gene: TRBJ2-3
CDR3 DNA: TGTGGGACTAGCGGGAGGGCCGGGGATACGCAGTATTTT
CDR3 protein: CGTSGRAGDTQYF

clone size: .
V gene: TRBV5-6
D gene: .
J gene: TRBJ2-6
CDR3 DNA: TGTGCCAGCAGCGGGGACCCAGGGGCCCTCTCTGGGGCCAACGTCCTGACTTTC
CDR3 protein: CASSGDPGALSGANVLTF

clone size: .
V gene: TRBV10-2
D gene: .
J gene: TRBJ2-7
CDR3 DNA: TGCGCCAGCAGTGAGTGGACAGTGGGATACGAGCAGTACTTC
CDR3 protein: CASSEWTVGYEQYF

clone size: .
V gene: TRBV6-1
D gene: TRBD2
J gene: TRBJ2-6
CDR3 DNA: TGTGCCAGCAGTGAACTCCCTAGCGGAATCTTCTCTGGGGCCAACGTCCTGACTTTC
CDR3 protein: CASSELPSGIFSGANVLTF

clone size: .
V gene: TRBV5-5
D gene: .
J gene: TRBJ1-1
CDR3 DNA: TGTGCCAGCAGCTTGGTAGTGGGCATGAACACTGAAGCTTTCTTT
CDR3 protein: CASSLVVGMNTEAFF

clone size: .
V gene: TRBV18
D gene: .
J gene: TRBJ1-4
CDR3 DNA: TGTGCCAGCTCTCAGGATCAAGATGAAAAACTGTTTTTT
CDR3 protein: CASSQDQDEKLFF

clone size: few
V gene: TRBV20-1
D gene: TRBD1
J gene: TRBJ2-7
CDR3 DNA: TGCAGTGCCCGGGACAGGTGGCAGTACTTC
CDR3 protein: CSARDRWQYF

clone size: .
V gene: TRBV11-3
D gene: .
J gene: TRBJ2-5
CDR3 DNA: TGTGCCAGCAGCTTGGTATGGAGCCAAGAGACCCAGTACTTC
CDR3 protein: CASSLVWSQETQYF

clone size: .
V gene: TRBV13
D gene: TRBD2
J gene: TRBJ2-2
CDR3 DNA: TGTGCCAGCAGAGCTGAGGGCGCTGGAGCGGGAGGGAGGTCCGGAACCGGGGAGCTGTTTTTT
CDR3 protein: CASRAEGAGAGGRSGTGELFF

clone size: once
V gene: TRBV4-2
D gene: TRBD1
J gene: TRBJ1-1
CDR3 DNA: TGTGCCAGCGGCGCTCCCGGGACAGATGAAGCTTTCTTT
CDR3 protein: CASGAPGTDEAFF

clone size: once
V gene: TRBV28
D gene: .
J gene: TRBJ2-3
CDR3 DNA: TGTGCCAGCAGTTTACCTTTGGGGCACGGACAGCGATCTAGCACAGATACGCAGTATTTT
CDR3 protein: CASSLPLGHGQRSSTDTQYF

clone size: .
V gene: TRBV10-3
D gene: TRBD2
J gene: TRBJ2-2
CDR3 DNA: TGTGCCACCCTGGGACTAGCGGGAGACGGCACCGGGGAGCTGTTTTTT
CDR3 protein: CATLGLAGDGTGELFF

clone size: .
V gene: TRBV25-1
D gene: .
J gene: TRBJ1-1
CDR3 DNA: TGTGCCAGCGGACAGAACACTGAAGCTTTCTTT
CDR3 protein: CASGQNTEAFF

clone size: .
V gene: TRBV25-1
D gene: .
J gene: TRBJ2-5
CDR3 DNA: TGTGCCAGCAGTGAAGCGGAGATCCAAGAGACCCAGTACTTC
CDR3 protein: CASSEAEIQETQYF

clone size: .
V gene: TRBV5-6
D gene: .
J gene: TRBJ2-7
CDR3 DNA: TGTGCCAGCAGCTATTCGGGGTACGAGCAGTACTTC
CDR3 protein: CASSYSGYEQYF

clone size: .
V gene: TRBV4-1
D gene: .
J gene: TRBJ2-7
CDR3 DNA: TGCGCCAGCAGCCAAGGGACTGTAAGAACCGGCGAGCAGTACTTC
CDR3 protein: CASSQGTVRTGEQYF

clone size: once
V gene: TRBV7-9
D gene: .
J gene: TRBJ1-5
CDR3 DNA: TGTGCCAGCAGCACCGAGGGTCGGCAGCCCCAGCATTTT
CDR3 protein: CASSTEGRQPQHF

clone size: few
V gene: TRBV5-1
D gene: .
J gene: TRBJ2-1
CDR3 DNA: TGCGCCAGCAGCTCGGAGACGGGGTCCTACAATGAGCAGTTCTTC
CDR3 protein: CASSSETGSYNEQFF

clone size: once
V gene: TRBV5-4
D gene: .
J gene: TRBJ1-5
CDR3 DNA: TGTGCCAGCAGCTCAGGGACGGGAGTCGCTCAGCCCCAGCATTTT
CDR3 protein: CASSSGTGVAQPQHF

clone size: few
V gene: TRBV7-9
D gene: .
J gene: TRBJ2-5
CDR3 DNA: TGTGCCAGCAGCTCTTCGACCGGTTTCGGGGGGACCCAGTACTTC
CDR3 protein: CASSSSTGFGGTQYF

clone size: .
V gene: TRBV5-6
D gene: .
J gene: TRBJ2-5
CDR3 DNA: TGTGCCAGCAGCGCACTCCGACAAGAACAAGAGACCCAGTACTTC
CDR3 protein: CASSALRQEQETQYF

clone size: .
V gene: TRBV28
D gene: TRBD1
J gene: TRBJ2-7
CDR3 DNA: TGTGCCAGCAGAAAAGGGGGCACCCCCTACGAGCAGTACTTC
CDR3 protein: CASRKGGTPYEQYF

clone size: .
V gene: TRBV7-8
D gene: .
J gene: TRBJ1-1
CDR3 DNA: TGTGCCAGCAGCTTCGACCGGAGTGGGACTGAAGCTTTCTTT
CDR3 protein: CASSFDRSGTEAFF

clone size: .
V gene: TRBV6-6
D gene: TRBD1
J gene: TRBJ2-3
CDR3 DNA: TGTGCCACCTCGGGGACAGGGGGCACAGATACGCAGTATTTT
CDR3 protein: CATSGTGGTDTQYF

clone size: .
V gene: TRBV25-1
D gene: TRBD2
J gene: TRBJ2-5
CDR3 DNA: TGTGCCAGCAGCGCTAGCGGGAGGCAGGTGCAGTACTTC
CDR3 protein: CASSASGRQVQYF

clone size: .
V gene: TRBV6-5
D gene: TRBD2
J gene: TRBJ2-3
CDR3 DNA: TGTGCCAGCAGTTTCGGCCGGGGGGGAACAGATACGCAGTATTTT
CDR3 protein: CASSFGRGGTDTQYF

clone size: .
V gene: TRBV18
D gene: .
J gene: TRBJ2-7
CDR3 DNA: TGTGCCAGCTCACCAGACAAGACGGTCACGTACTTC
CDR3 protein: CASSPDKTVTYF

clone size: few
V gene: TRBV30
D gene: .
J gene: TRBJ1-5
CDR3 DNA: TGTGCCTGGAGTGCCCCTCCTTTGCCCCAGCATTTT
CDR3 protein: CAWSAPPLPQHF

clone size: .
V gene: TRBV7-9
D gene: .
J gene: TRBJ2-1
CDR3 DNA: TGTGCCAGCAGCTTAAGAAATGGGGGCTGGAATGAGCAGTTCTTC
CDR3 protein: CASSLRNGGWNEQFF